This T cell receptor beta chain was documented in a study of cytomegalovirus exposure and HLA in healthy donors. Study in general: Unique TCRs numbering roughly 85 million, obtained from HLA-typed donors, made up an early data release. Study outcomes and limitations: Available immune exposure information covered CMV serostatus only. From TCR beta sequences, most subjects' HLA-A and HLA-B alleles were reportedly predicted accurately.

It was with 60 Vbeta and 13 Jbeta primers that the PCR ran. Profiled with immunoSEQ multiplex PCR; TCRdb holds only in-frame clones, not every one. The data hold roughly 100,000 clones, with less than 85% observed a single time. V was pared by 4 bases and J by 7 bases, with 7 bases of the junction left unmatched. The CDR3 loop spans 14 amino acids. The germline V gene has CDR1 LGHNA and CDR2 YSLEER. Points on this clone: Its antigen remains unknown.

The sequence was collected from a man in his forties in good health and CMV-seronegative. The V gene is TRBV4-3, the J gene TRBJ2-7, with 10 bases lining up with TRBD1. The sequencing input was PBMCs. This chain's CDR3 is CASSRGQGGGEQYF. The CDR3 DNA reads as TGCGCCAGCAGCCGTGGACAGGGGGGCGGGGAGCAGTACTTC.